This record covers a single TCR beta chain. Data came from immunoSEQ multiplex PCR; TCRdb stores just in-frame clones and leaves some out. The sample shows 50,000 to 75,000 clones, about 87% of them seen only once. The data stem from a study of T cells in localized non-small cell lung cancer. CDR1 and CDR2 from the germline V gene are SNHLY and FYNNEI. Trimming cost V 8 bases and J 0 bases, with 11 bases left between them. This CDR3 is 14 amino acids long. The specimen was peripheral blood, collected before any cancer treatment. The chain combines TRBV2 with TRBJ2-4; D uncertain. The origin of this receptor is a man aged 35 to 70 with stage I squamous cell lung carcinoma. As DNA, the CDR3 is TGTGCCAGCTCCGAAGTACTAGCCAAAAACATTCAGTACTTC. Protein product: CASSEVLAKNIQYF.